Each of the 20 T cell receptor beta chains below was sequenced from the same sample in a study of T cell responses to AZD1222 COVID-19 vaccine. Some clones are missing from TCRdb's copy, which holds only in-frame ones; the method was immunoSEQ multiplex PCR. The profile shows about 120,000 clones, 90% to 95% of them singletons. Here the sequenced sample was peripheral blood, taken on day 0 of AZD1222 vaccination. All receptors derive from an adult in good health.

The rearrangement joins TRBV28 to TRBJ2-3, with D maybe TRBD1 (5 bases). Germline V gives CDR1 MDHEN, CDR2 SYDVKM. The CDR3 consists of 14 residues. V lost 7 bases, J lost 2 bases, and 13 bases lay in between. CDR3 sequence reads: CASKTGAVTDTQYF. Written as DNA, the CDR3 is TGTGCCAGCAAAACAGGTGCCGTCACAGATACGCAGTATTTT.

This clone has a single count. This rearrangement joins TRBV30 to TRBJ1-2; no clear D. Looked up from germline, CDR1 is GTSNPN and CDR2 is SVGIG (reference sequence). V was pared by 0 bases and J by 10 bases, with 12 bases between. There are 12 residues in the CDR3. As DNA, the CDR3 is TGTGCCTGGAGTGTAACCGGCATCGCCTACACCTTC. The encoded protein is CAWSVTGIAYTF.

CDR3 sequence: CASHRNFGETQYF. CDR3 nucleotides: TGTGCCAGCCACAGGAACTTCGGAGAGACCCAGTACTTC. This chain connects TRBV2 to TRBJ2-5; D perhaps matches TRBD1 (5 bases). Germline V CDR1 and CDR2: SNHLY, FYNNEI. V lost 8 bases and J lost 4, with 14 bases in between. The CDR3 runs 13 residues.

The chain combines TRBV29-1 with TRBJ1-1, with D possibly being TRBD1 (6 bases). The germline CDR1 and CDR2 sequences are SQVTM and ANQGSEA. This CDR3 contains 14 residues. With 7 bases removed from V and 4 bases from J, the gap between germline ends came to 19 bases. The CDR3 DNA sequence: TGCAGCGGTGGACCAACAGGGTCGATCACTGAAGCTTTCTTT. Amino acid sequence: CSGGPTGSITEAFF. Complete variable domain (other parts from reference TRBV29-1 and TRBJ1-1): SAVISQKPSRDICQRGTSLTIQCQVDSQVTMMFWYRQQPGQSLTLIATANQGSEATYESGFVIDKFPISRPNLTFSTLTVSNMSPEDSSIYLCSGGPTGSITEAFFGQGTRLTVV.

The rearrangement links TRBV4-1 to TRBJ2-7; possibly TRBD2 for D (6 bases). The germline V and J ends were trimmed by 6 bases and 4 bases, with 19 bases remaining between them. The CDR3 loop spans 15 amino acids. Per germline, CDR1 MGHRA and CDR2 YSYEKL. The CDR3 reads CASRYSGAGTYEQYF. DNA of the CDR3: TGCGCCAGCAGGTACTCTGGGGCCGGGACTTACGAGCAGTACTTC.

The chain uses TRBV6-5 and TRBJ1-6; D perhaps matches TRBD1 (6 bases). The V end was cut by 6 bases, the J end by 11 bases, with 11 bases between. Germline values: CDR1 MNHEY, CDR2 SVGAGI. The CDR3 sequence is 12 residues long. The CDR3 loop is CASRGTSTPLHF. The CDR3 nucleotides are TGTGCCAGCAGAGGGACATCGACACCCCTCCACTTT.

This clone appeared a single time. The chain has TRBV5-1 and TRBJ1-1, with D hard to call. CDR1 is SGHRS and CDR2 is YFSETQ in the germline V gene. The V gene lost 0 bases and the J gene lost 1 base, with 4 bases spanning the gap. The CDR3 consists of 13 residues. Here the CDR3 reads CASSLDPNTEAFF. CDR3 coding DNA: TGCGCCAGCAGCTTGGATCCGAACACTGAAGCTTTCTTT.

This sequence joins TRBV15 and TRBJ1-5; a weak D match, TRBD1 (6 bases). The CDR3 sequence is 14 residues long. Per the germline V gene, CDR1 is LNHNV and CDR2 is YYDKDF (reference sequence). The V gene lost 0 bases and the J gene lost 6 bases, with 9 bases spanning the gap. CDR3 loop: CATSRDRGAQPQHF. In DNA, the CDR3 is TGTGCCACCAGCAGAGACAGGGGAGCTCAGCCCCAGCATTTT.

This chain joins TRBV3-1 (or the pseudogene TRBV3-2) and TRBJ1-2; D is undetermined. CDR1 LGHDT and CDR2 YNNKEL come from the germline V gene (reference sequence). Trimming shortened V by 3 bases and J by 2 bases, and 7 bases separated the two germline ends. CDR3 length equals 13 residues. CDR3 coding DNA: TGTGCCAGCAGCCAGACAATCAACTATGGCTACACCTTC. Translated: CASSQTINYGYTF.

As for this clone: A read error may produce the germline difference seen at one junction end. V usage is TRBV29-1 and J usage is TRBJ2-7; TRBD2 aligns across 14 bases. The CDR3 extends over 13 amino acids. Germline V gene lookup returns CDR1 SQVTM and CDR2 ANQGSEA. DNA of the CDR3: TGCAGCGTTGAAGATCCGGGACTAGCGGGAGTATTATTC. This gives the protein CSVEDPGLAGVLF.

The rearrangement joins TRBV10-3 to TRBJ2-7; perhaps TRBD2 as D (6 bases). The V end lost 3 bases, the J end lost 10 bases, and 13 bases lay between the germline ends. The CDR3 sequence is 12 residues long. In germline, CDR1 is ENHRY, CDR2 SYGVKD. The CDR3 bases are TGTGCCATCAGTGACGGGGGAATGGAACAGTACTTC. Translated, it gives CAISDGGMEQYF.

The rearrangement uses TRBV7-2 and TRBJ1-4, with 9 bases that match TRBD1. Per the germline V gene, CDR1 is SGHTA and CDR2 is FQGNSA. The CDR3 covers 16 residues. Unmatched junction bases numbered 7, after V lost 5 bases and J lost 3 bases. The CDR3 region is CASSIQGALANEKLFF. The CDR3 DNA sequence: TGTGCCAGCAGCATACAGGGGGCCTTAGCTAATGAAAAACTGTTTTTT.

V is TRBV5-5 and J is TRBJ2-2, with D unclear. The CDR3 spans 14 residues. V was shortened by 0 bases and J by 6 bases, with 9 bases between the two germline ends. The germline V gene encodes CDR1 SGHKS and CDR2 YYEKEE (reference sequence). The CDR3 DNA is TGTGCCAGCAGCTTGGGGAAAATGGCCGGGGAGCTGTTTTTT. Protein: CASSLGKMAGELFF.

This sequence joins TRBV13 and TRBJ1-1; D is unresolved. Germline CDR1 PRHDT, CDR2 FYEKMQ (reference sequence). V lost 4 bases to trimming and J lost 5 bases, with 20 bases between them. The CDR3 sequence is 16 residues long. The CDR3 DNA is TGTGCCAGCAGCTCGGACCGGTGGGGTATGAGTACTGAAGCTTTCTTT. Its protein product is CASSSDRWGMSTEAFF.

The V gene is TRBV19, the J gene TRBJ1-5; TRBD1 agrees at 9 bases. V shed 8 bases and J 5 bases; nucleotides not matched to a gene: 13. There are 16 residues in the CDR3. Germline V gene sequence: CDR1 LNHDA, CDR2 SQIVND (reference sequence). As DNA, the CDR3 is TGTGCCAGTGCGACGCGATGGACAGGGGACTATCAGCCCCAGCATTTT. As protein: CASATRWTGDYQPQHF.

The rearrangement links TRBV11-2 to TRBJ1-1; no firm D call. Germline V CDR1 and CDR2: SGHAT, FQNNGV. The CDR3 is made up of 13 amino acids. Between the trimmed V and J ends, which lost 3 bases and 5 bases, there was a span of 10 bases. In DNA form, the CDR3 reads TGTGCCAGCAGCTTTAGTGAACTGACTGAAGCTTTCTTT. It specifies CASSFSELTEAFF.

This sequence joins TRBV6-5 and TRBJ2-3, with TRBD2 identical over 8 bases. The length of the CDR3 is 15 residues. After removal of 5 bases from V and 0 bases from J, the junction contained 4 bases not matched to a gene. Germline lookup yields CDR1 MNHEY and CDR2 SVGAGI. Here the CDR3 reads CASSRLAPSTDTQYF. CDR3 coding DNA: TGTGCCAGCAGTAGACTAGCGCCCAGCACAGATACGCAGTATTTT.

The gene calls are TRBV12-5 and TRBJ2-7, with D possibly called TRBD1 or TRBD2 (5 bases each). Per germline, CDR1 LGHNT and CDR2 FRNRAP. The CDR3 extends over 13 amino acids. Between the trimmed V and J ends, which lost 6 bases and 7 bases, there was a span of 16 bases. CDR3 nucleotides: TGTGCTAGTGGCCCGGGACGGGCCTGGGAGCAGTACTTC. Translation: CASGPGRAWEQYF.

As concerns this clone: At one boundary the junction diverges from the germline segment, which might be a read error. Here the CDR3 DNA reads TGTGCCAGCAGTCCTATGGGACGAGGAAAACACTTC. It specifies CASSPMGRGKHF. The chain combines TRBV27 with TRBJ1-2; D possibly corresponds to TRBD1 (5 bases). This CDR3 is built from 12 residues. The V gene's germline CDR1 is MNHEY and CDR2 SMNVEV (reference sequence).

V and J are TRBV5-1 and TRBJ1-1, with a possible D match to TRBD1 (6 bases). This CDR3 has 14 residues. Looked up from germline, CDR1 is SGHRS and CDR2 is YFSETQ. V was clipped by 7 bases and J by 4 bases, with 17 bases between them. CDR3 sequence: CASVPVRGSTEAFF. The CDR3, as DNA: TGCGCCAGCGTCCCCGTTAGGGGGAGCACTGAAGCTTTCTTT.